Each of the 28 T cell receptor beta chains below was sequenced from the same sample in a study of T cells after yellow fever vaccination. TCRdb called the 5' RACE reads again in MiXCR, with one record for every CDR3 protein. The repertoire holds 360,000 or so distinct CDR3 sequences, with approximately 10% as singletons. This sample comprised PBMCs, obtained on the day of the first yellow fever vaccination. The receptors were sampled from a man between 18 and 35 years old who received the YFV17D yellow fever vaccine.

The chain recombines TRBV7-9 with TRBJ1-5; TRBD1 might be the D (5 bases). From germline, CDR1 is SEHNR and CDR2 FQNEAQ (reference sequence). The germline V and J ends were trimmed by 7 bases and 3 bases, with 13 bases remaining between them. There are 14 residues in the CDR3. Here the CDR3 reads CASNVGGTNQPQHF. CDR3 sequence (DNA): TGTGCCAGCAACGTGGGGGGAACCAATCAGCCCCAGCATTTT.

This clonotype showed up many times. The chain combines TRBV12-3 or TRBV12-4 with TRBJ2-7; perhaps TRBD1 as D (5 bases). This CDR3 has 12 residues. V was cut by 5 bases and J by 6 bases, with 11 bases left in between. The CDR3 here is CASSAGLGEQYV. DNA for the CDR3: TGTGCCAGCAGTGCAGGGCTCGGCGAGCAGTACGTC.

This clonotype has more than one count but fewer than ten. The chain carries TRBV25-1 and TRBJ1-4; D gene unclear. Germline V CDR1 and CDR2: MGHDK, SYGVNS. The V and J ends lost 4 bases and 6 bases respectively, with 15 bases between them. The CDR3 has 15 residues. The CDR3 region is CASSVMPGGDEKLFF. Here the CDR3 DNA reads TGTGCCAGCAGTGTCATGCCAGGTGGGGATGAAAAACTGTTTTTT.

This chain joins TRBV5-1 and TRBJ1-6; tentative D call: TRBD1 (6 bases). The CDR3 sequence is 15 residues long. Trimming removed 4 bases at V and 10 bases at J, with 18 bases between. Germline V gene data show CDR1 as SGHRS and CDR2 as YFSETQ. The CDR3 spells CASSLAGAGRSPLHF. Written as DNA, the CDR3 is TGCGCCAGCAGCCTGGCGGGGGCGGGAAGATCACCCCTCCACTTT.

This clonotype was detected only a few times. CDR3 sequence: CASSPHLPGTGIADTQYF. The CDR3 DNA sequence: TGTGCCAGCAGTCCCCATCTACCGGGGACAGGGATCGCAGATACGCAGTATTTT. The rearrangement uses TRBV7-3 and TRBJ2-3, with 9 bases that match TRBD1. Germline V gene sequence: CDR1 SGHTA, CDR2 FQGTGA. Trimming at V came to 6 bases and at J to 4 bases, leaving 17 bases not matched to a gene. CDR3 size: 18 residues.

The genes are TRBV3-1 and TRBJ1-3, with TRBD1 matching over 9 bases. This CDR3 region has 17 residues. Germline V CDR1 and CDR2: LGHDT, YNNKEL (reference sequence). V lost 3 bases, J lost 0 bases, and 6 bases stayed unmatched. CDR3 nucleotide sequence: TGTGCCAGCAGCCAGGGACAGGGCCAAAGCTCTGGAAACACCATATATTTT. Its protein is CASSQGQGQSSGNTIYF.

V and J are TRBV4-3 and TRBJ1-1; the D gene is possibly TRBD1 (5 bases). CDR1 and CDR2 (germline): LGHNA, YSLEER. The CDR3 has 17 amino acids. V lost 0 bases, J lost 1 base, and 15 bases lay in between. CDR3 protein: CASSQEYPRQRNTEAFF. For the CDR3, the DNA is TGCGCCAGCAGCCAAGAATATCCGCGACAGAGGAACACTGAAGCTTTCTTT.

This clonotype was counted a few times. The chain recombines TRBV6-5 with TRBJ1-1, with 7 bases that match TRBD1. Germline loops: CDR1 MNHEY, CDR2 SVGAGI. V lost 2 bases, J lost 5 bases, and 5 bases stayed unmatched. The CDR3 runs to 14 residues. CDR3 sequence: CASSYNRGGTEAFF. CDR3 DNA: TGTGCCAGCAGTTACAACAGGGGTGGGACTGAAGCTTTCTTT.

This clonotype was recorded at least ten times. The genes are TRBV5-4 and TRBJ2-5; 10 nucleotides agree with TRBD2. CDR1 and CDR2 (germline): SGHNT, YYREEE (reference sequence). V lost 4 bases and J lost 4; bases outside the gene matches: 7. The CDR3 spans 15 residues. The CDR3 DNA is TGTGCCAGCAGCATGGGACTAGCGAGAAGAGAGACCCAGTACTTC. Amino acids: CASSMGLARRETQYF.

This clonotype appeared many times. The chain recombines TRBV27 with TRBJ2-1; D not certain. CDR3 size: 13 residues. Germline CDR1 and CDR2: MNHEY and SMNVEV (reference sequence). V gave up 3 bases and J gave up 5 bases, with 8 bases separating them. In DNA form, the CDR3 reads TGTGCCAGCAGTTTTGTGGGGAACAATGAGCAGTTCTTC. Translation: CASSFVGNNEQFF.

The chain has TRBV5-1 and TRBJ2-3, with TRBD1 as a possible D gene (5 bases). V dropped 0 bases and J dropped 3 bases, with 14 bases sitting between them. This CDR3 region has 16 residues. The germline gives CDR1 SGHRS, CDR2 YFSETQ. The CDR3 sequence is CASSLVVLPGTDTQYF. DNA of the CDR3: TGCGCCAGCAGCTTGGTCGTGCTCCCAGGGACAGATACGCAGTATTTT.

At least ten counts were recorded for this clonotype. V usage is TRBV6-6 and J usage is TRBJ2-3; tentatively, D is TRBD1 (6 bases). CDR3 size: 12 residues. The germline V and J ends were trimmed by 8 bases and 3 bases, with 9 bases remaining between them. In germline, CDR1 is MNHNY, CDR2 SVGAGI (reference sequence). CDR3 loop: CASLQGTDTQYF. The CDR3 coding sequence is TGTGCCAGCTTGCAGGGGACAGATACGCAGTATTTT.

This clonotype was detected a few times. The chain links TRBV28 to TRBJ1-4; D gene unclear. Trimming shortened V by 4 bases and J by 4 bases, and 13 bases separated the two germline ends. The CDR3 is 15 amino acids. Germline CDR1 reads MDHEN; CDR2 reads SYDVKM. DNA of the CDR3: TGTGCCAGCAGTTCACCAACAGTCTTTAATGAAAAACTGTTTTTT. Protein: CASSSPTVFNEKLFF.

The CDR3 DNA reads TGTGCCAGCAGCGTAGCGGGGGGGCTTTACAATGAGCAGTTCTTC. Its protein product is CASSVAGGLYNEQFF. J is TRBJ2-1 and V is TRBV9; 8 nucleotides align to TRBD2. Trimming took 0 bases from V and 4 from J; bases not matched to a gene: 3. This CDR3 has 15 amino acids. In germline, CDR1 is SGDLS, CDR2 YYNGEE. Complete variable domain (other parts from reference TRBV9 and TRBJ2-1): DSGVTQTPKHLITATGQRVTLRCSPRSGDLSVYWYQQSLDQGLQFLIQYYNGEERAKGNILERFSAQQFPDLHSELNLSSLELGDSALYFCASSVAGGLYNEQFFGPGTRLTVL.

This rearrangement joins TRBV20-1 to TRBJ1-6; tentatively, D is TRBD1 (6 bases). The germline CDR1 and CDR2 sequences are DFQATT and SNEGSKA (reference sequence). The CDR3 contains 15 residues. With 0 bases removed from V and 2 bases from J, the gap between germline ends came to 8 bases. CDR3 loop: CSARDRGTYNSPLHF. CDR3 DNA: TGCAGTGCTAGAGACAGGGGCACCTATAATTCACCCCTCCACTTT.

The chain couples TRBV18 to TRBJ2-4; D unresolved. The CDR3 is 17 amino acids. V lost 1 base, J lost 0 bases, and 13 bases lay in between. Germline CDR1 is KGHSH and CDR2 is LQKENI. For the CDR3, the DNA is TGTGCCAGCTCACCACGGGCGGTCAGTTTAGCCAAAAACATTCAGTACTTC. It is translated as CASSPRAVSLAKNIQYF.

This clonotype showed up just a few times. The rearrangement uses TRBV5-6 and TRBJ2-1; D may be TRBD1 (6 bases). Per germline, CDR1 SGHDT and CDR2 YYEEEE. The CDR3 extends over 14 amino acids. Trimming shortened V by 1 base and J by 9 bases, and 14 bases separated the two germline ends. CDR3 DNA sequence: TGTGCCAGCAGCTTGTGGTTTGGGGGCCCTGAGCAGTTCTTC. Encoded protein: CASSLWFGGPEQFF.

This chain connects TRBV3-1 to TRBJ2-6; D is possibly TRBD1 (6 bases). Trimming removed 4 bases from V and 4 bases from J, with 14 bases in between. CDR1 is LGHDT and CDR2 is YNNKEL in the germline V gene (reference sequence). This CDR3 has 16 amino acids. The CDR3 here is CASSPLQGTGANVLTF. Here the CDR3 DNA reads TGTGCCAGCAGCCCCCTACAGGGTACAGGGGCCAACGTCCTGACTTTC. The complete variable domain, with remaining parts taken from reference TRBV3-1 and TRBJ2-6, reads DTAVSQTPKYLVTQMGNDKSIKCEQNLGHDTMYWYKQDSKKFLKIMFSYNNKELIINETVPNRFSPKSPDKAHLNLHINSLELGDSAVYFCASSPLQGTGANVLTFGAGSRLTVL.

This clonotype was counted between two and nine times. This rearrangement joins TRBV27 to TRBJ2-6; TRBD2 is a possible D gene (5 bases). CDR3 length equals 18 residues. The germline gives CDR1 MNHEY, CDR2 SMNVEV (reference sequence). The V end lost 4 bases, the J end lost 3 bases, and 19 bases lay between the germline ends. CDR3 residues: CASSSPRVGGHGANVLTF. The CDR3 DNA follows: TGTGCCAGCAGTTCGCCCCGCGTTGGCGGGCATGGGGCCAACGTCCTGACTTTC.

This clonotype has just a few counts. The gene calls are TRBV6-2 or TRBV6-3 and TRBJ1-5, with 9 bases identical to TRBD1. Germline CDR1 is MNHEY and CDR2 is SVGEGT. With V trimmed by 0 bases and J by 3 bases, 9 bases remained unmatched. This CDR3 is 18 amino acids long. CDR3 nucleotides: TGTGCCAGCAGTTACTCGCCTGATGGGACAGGGAACAATCAGCCCCAGCATTTT. Translation: CASSYSPDGTGNNQPQHF.

This clonotype occurred a few times. This chain joins TRBV7-2 and TRBJ1-1; no definite D call. The CDR3 is 11 amino acids. Germline assignment: CDR1 SGHTA and CDR2 FQGNSA. V lost 5 bases and J lost 8, with 9 bases in between. CDR3 nucleotides: TGTGCCAGCAGCACCCTGAACGAAGCTTTCTTT. This translates into CASSTLNEAFF.

This clonotype has ten or more counts. The rearrangement uses TRBV14 and TRBJ2-1; D is undetermined. This CDR3 is 12 amino acids long. CDR1 and CDR2 from the germline V gene are SGHDN and FVKESK. Trimming cost V 3 bases and J 8 bases, with 8 bases left between them. The CDR3 bases are TGTGCCAGCAGCCATTTGTCCCATGAGCAGTTCTTC. It translates to CASSHLSHEQFF.

This clonotype has just a few counts. The V gene is TRBV2, the J gene TRBJ2-6; the D is unclear. The CDR3 loop spans 14 amino acids. Germline CDR1 is SNHLY and CDR2 is FYNNEI. V lost 8 bases and J 0 bases, leaving 8 bases between the germline ends. Here the CDR3 reads CASLVLSGANVLTF. The CDR3 DNA is TGTGCCAGCCTCGTTCTCTCTGGGGCCAACGTCCTGACTTTC.

This sequence joins TRBV10-2 and TRBJ1-6; the match to TRBD1 covers 7 bases. Germline-derived CDR1 and CDR2 are WSHSY and SAAADI. The J segment lost 9 bases and the V segment lost 2 bases, leaving 4 bases of the junction unmatched. This CDR3 is built from 14 residues. The CDR3 DNA reads as TGCGCCAGCAGTGAGACAGGGGTCGGTTCACCCCTCCACTTT. Its translation is CASSETGVGSPLHF.

This clonotype has just a few counts. This chain joins TRBV20-1 and TRBJ2-1; 10 bases align to TRBD2. The CDR3 contains 15 residues. J gave up 3 bases and V 5 bases, and 7 bases lay outside the gene matches. CDR1 and CDR2 from the germline V gene are DFQATT and SNEGSKA (reference sequence). CDR3 protein: CSAGLAGGYYNEQFF. In DNA, the CDR3 is TGCAGTGCTGGTTTAGCGGGGGGCTACTACAATGAGCAGTTCTTC.

The chain recombines TRBV7-6 with TRBJ1-2; D might be TRBD1 (6 bases). V lost 5 bases, J lost 8 bases, and 21 bases lay in between. The CDR3 runs to 15 residues. Germline lookup yields CDR1 SGHVS and CDR2 FNYEAQ. This chain's CDR3 is CASSEEVSGAQGYTF. Written as DNA, the CDR3 is TGTGCCAGCAGCGAAGAGGTCTCGGGGGCACAGGGCTACACCTTC.

The V and J genes are TRBV29-1 and TRBJ1-1, with D possibly being TRBD1 (5 bases). The CDR3 spans 11 residues. Germline V gives CDR1 SQVTM, CDR2 ANQGSEA. The CDR3 bases are TGCACCATAGACAGAAACACTGAAGCTTTCTTT. It is translated as CTIDRNTEAFF.

The rearrangement uses TRBV29-1 and TRBJ1-1; the D gene is possibly TRBD1 (6 bases). In germline, CDR1 is SQVTM, CDR2 ANQGSEA. This CDR3 contains 13 residues. Trimming removed 4 bases at V and 4 bases at J, with 13 bases between. The CDR3, as DNA: TGCAGCGTTGCCCTGGGAGGGGGCACTGAAGCTTTCTTT. Protein sequence: CSVALGGGTEAFF.